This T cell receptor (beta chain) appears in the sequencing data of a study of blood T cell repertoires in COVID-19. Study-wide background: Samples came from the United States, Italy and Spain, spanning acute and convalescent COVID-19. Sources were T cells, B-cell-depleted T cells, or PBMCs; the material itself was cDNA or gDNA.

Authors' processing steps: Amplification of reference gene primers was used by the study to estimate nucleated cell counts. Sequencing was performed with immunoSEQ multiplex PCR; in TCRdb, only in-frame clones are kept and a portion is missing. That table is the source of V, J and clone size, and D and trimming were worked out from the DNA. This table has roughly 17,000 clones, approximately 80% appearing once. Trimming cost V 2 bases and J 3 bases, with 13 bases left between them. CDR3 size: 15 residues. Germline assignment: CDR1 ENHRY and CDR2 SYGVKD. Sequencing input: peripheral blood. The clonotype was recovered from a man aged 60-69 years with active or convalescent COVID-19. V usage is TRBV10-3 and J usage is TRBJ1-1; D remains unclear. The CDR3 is CAISEPTLGDTEAFF. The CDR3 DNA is TGTGCCATCAGTGAGCCGACCCTAGGAGACACTGAAGCTTTCTTT.